These 14 T cell receptor beta chains originate from one sample sequenced in a study of cytomegalovirus exposure and HLA in healthy donors. In the PCR, 60 Vbeta and 13 Jbeta primers were used. Assay: immunoSEQ multiplex PCR; the TCRdb copy retains only in-frame clones and omits some. This table has 150,000 or so clones, 80% appearing once. The sample was PBMCs. These receptors all come from a man younger than 40 in good health and CMV-seropositive.

V usage is TRBV4-2 and J usage is TRBJ2-7, with a weak D call TRBD2 (6 bases). The CDR3 loop spans 16 amino acids. V dropped 4 bases and J dropped 2 bases, with 18 bases sitting between them. Germline V gene data show CDR1 as LGHNA and CDR2 as YNFKEQ. The CDR3 sequence: CASSPGLSGEAYEQYF. For the CDR3, the DNA is TGTGCCAGCAGCCCGGGACTCTCCGGAGAGGCCTACGAGCAGTACTTC.

The chain joins TRBV30 to TRBJ1-5, with 11 bases lining up with TRBD1. This CDR3 is 17 amino acids long. The germline gives CDR1 GTSNPN, CDR2 SVGIG (reference sequence). V dropped 2 bases and J dropped 6; count of bases not matched to a gene: 12. The CDR3 here is CAWSQTPGTGGSQPQHF. As DNA, the CDR3 is TGTGCCTGGAGTCAAACCCCCGGGACAGGGGGGAGTCAGCCCCAGCATTTT.

This chain links TRBV19 with TRBJ2-1, with D possibly matching TRBD1 (6 bases). This CDR3 is built from 14 residues. Germline V CDR1 and CDR2: LNHDA, SQIVND (reference sequence). V was clipped by 4 bases and J by 9 bases, with 16 bases between them. For the CDR3, the DNA is TGTGCCAGTAGTAAGCCAACAGGGAACGGTGAGCAGTTCTTC. Translated: CASSKPTGNGEQFF.

This rearrangement joins TRBV11-2 to TRBJ2-5; the D gene is possibly TRBD2 (5 bases). Trimming removed 3 bases at V and 5 bases at J, with 10 bases between. This CDR3 spans 13 amino acids. Germline V gene data show CDR1 as SGHAT and CDR2 as FQNNGV. CDR3 sequence: CASSFGVRETQYF. The CDR3 coding sequence is TGTGCCAGCAGCTTCGGGGTGCGGGAGACCCAGTACTTC.

This clone appeared a few times. This chain links TRBV27 with TRBJ2-3; TRBD2 aligns across 12 bases. The CDR3 consists of 14 residues. V lost 8 bases and J lost 5; bases outside the gene matches: 5. In germline, CDR1 is MNHEY, CDR2 SMNVEV (reference sequence). The chain's CDR3 is CASGGLAGRDTQYF. The CDR3, as DNA: TGTGCCAGCGGGGGACTAGCGGGTCGAGATACGCAGTATTTT.

The chain combines TRBV10-2 with TRBJ1-1; 9 positions agree with TRBD1. CDR3 size: 15 residues. Germline CDR1 WSHSY, CDR2 SAAADI. Trimming took 0 bases from V and 5 from J; bases not matched to a gene: 4. CDR3 region: CASSESTGGGTEAFF. Written as DNA, the CDR3 is TGCGCCAGCAGTGAGTCGACAGGGGGAGGAACTGAAGCTTTCTTT.

This sequence joins TRBV18 and TRBJ1-1, with D maybe TRBD1 (5 bases). This CDR3 has 15 amino acids. The germline V gene has CDR1 KGHSH and CDR2 LQKENI. Trimming took off 2 bases at V and 3 bases at J, with 13 bases between the two ends. The CDR3 region has the DNA TGTGCCAGCTCACCAAGAGCAGGGATCGACACTGAAGCTTTCTTT. Translation: CASSPRAGIDTEAFF.

This clone has only a few counts. The chain recombines TRBV6-1 with TRBJ2-5; 10 bases align to TRBD1. Germline V gene lookup returns CDR1 MNHNS and CDR2 SASEGT. This CDR3 is 17 amino acids long. Trimming at V came to 4 bases and at J to 9 bases, leaving 17 bases not matched to a gene. This CDR3 is CASSASSGTGDLGAQYF. The DNA for the CDR3 is TGTGCCAGCAGTGCCTCCTCCGGGACAGGGGATCTAGGGGCCCAGTACTTC.

The chain carries TRBV27 and TRBJ1-1; possible D gene TRBD1, 6 bases. This CDR3 region has 20 residues. The germline CDR1 and CDR2 sequences are MNHEY and SMNVEV (reference sequence). The ends were cut back, 0 bases at V and 1 base at J, with 24 bases in the middle. CDR3 nucleotides: TGTGCCAGCAGTTTATCAGGTCTTGGGTCAGGGGTCAGGCGGAACACTGAAGCTTTCTTT. It is translated as CASSLSGLGSGVRRNTEAFF.

This rearrangement joins TRBV28 to TRBJ1-1, with 8 bases fitting TRBD1. V lost 5 bases, J lost 2 bases, and 7 bases stayed unmatched. The CDR3 sequence is 15 residues long. The germline V gene encodes CDR1 MDHEN and CDR2 SYDVKM. This CDR3 is CASSGNRGKNTEAFF. The CDR3, as DNA: TGTGCCAGCAGTGGCAACAGGGGGAAAAACACTGAAGCTTTCTTT.

This clone showed up just a few times. This chain uses TRBV5-4 with TRBJ1-1; D perhaps matches TRBD1 (5 bases). Trimming removed 0 bases from V and 4 bases from J, with 13 bases in between. Germline CDR1 is SGHNT and CDR2 is YYREEE (reference sequence). This CDR3 has 15 amino acids. CDR3 in DNA: TGTGCCAGCAGCTTGGAGCAGGGAGGAAGCACTGAAGCTTTCTTT. The encoded protein is CASSLEQGGSTEAFF.

This chain connects TRBV6-1 to TRBJ1-1, with D perhaps TRBD1 (6 bases). Trimming left V 6 bases short and J 0 bases short, with 14 bases between. Germline values: CDR1 MNHNS, CDR2 SASEGT. The CDR3 is made up of 15 amino acids. This CDR3 reads CASRDSGQLNTEAFF. In DNA form, the CDR3 reads TGTGCCAGCAGGGACTCCGGACAGCTGAACACTGAAGCTTTCTTT.

CDR3 loop: CASSSPRRGEVYEQYF. The CDR3 bases are TGTGCCAGCAGTTCCCCCCGGAGGGGAGAAGTCTACGAGCAGTACTTC. V and J are TRBV28 and TRBJ2-7; D is perhaps TRBD2 (6 bases). This CDR3 is 16 amino acids long. The V gene lost 4 bases and the J gene lost 3 bases, with 19 bases spanning the gap. Germline assignment: CDR1 MDHEN and CDR2 SYDVKM.

V and J are TRBV5-6 and TRBJ2-5, with 9 nucleotides matching TRBD2. V lost 1 base and J lost 7; bases outside the gene matches: 11. The CDR3 is 16 residues long. Germline-derived CDR1 and CDR2 are SGHDT and YYEEEE. CDR3 loop: CASSLFYAGGPLTQYF. CDR3 DNA sequence: TGTGCCAGCAGCTTGTTCTACGCGGGAGGGCCTTTGACCCAGTACTTC.